The 3 T cell receptor beta chains in this list originate from one sample, sequenced in a study of cytomegalovirus exposure and HLA in healthy donors. 60 Vbeta and 13 Jbeta primers were used in PCR. The assay was immunoSEQ multiplex PCR, and TCRdb's table has in-frame clones only and misses some. The repertoire includes approximately 150,000 clones, around 79% of them detected once, and 5% to 8% sits in the top ten. Source material: PBMCs. The receptors stem from a man in his forties in good health and CMV-seropositive.

The gene calls are TRBV10-2 and TRBJ1-5, with 10 bases fitting TRBD1. The CDR3 has 13 residues. V shed 6 bases and J 7 bases; nucleotides not matched to a gene: 3. Germline CDR1 is WSHSY and CDR2 is SAAADI. The CDR3 sequence is CASSGDRGQPQHF. In DNA, the CDR3 is TGCGCCAGCAGCGGGGACAGGGGACAGCCCCAGCATTTT.

This clone showed up just once. The gene calls are TRBV2 and TRBJ2-2, with TRBD2 matching 10 bases. J was trimmed by 5 bases and V by 5 bases; bases with no gene match: 11. The CDR3 extends over 17 amino acids. Germline V gives CDR1 SNHLY, CDR2 FYNNEI. The CDR3 sequence: CASSSGLAAGGTGELFF. The CDR3 region has the DNA TGTGCCAGCAGTTCAGGACTAGCGGCCGGGGGGACCGGGGAGCTGTTTTTT.

The chain carries TRBV2 and TRBJ2-7; D uncertain. V lost 4 bases and J 3 bases, leaving 10 bases between the germline ends. The CDR3 sequence is 13 residues long. Germline assignment: CDR1 SNHLY and CDR2 FYNNEI. The CDR3 sequence is CASSGDTHYEQYF. CDR3 DNA: TGTGCCAGCAGTGGAGACACCCACTACGAGCAGTACTTC.